This T cell receptor (beta chain) was identified in a study of T cell changes during pregnancy in multiple sclerosis (dated by TCRdb to about 2019). Context from the whole study: The study looked at changes in the T cell repertoire across pregnancy in women with multiple sclerosis.

To note about this clone: The clone's antigen remains unknown. Per-base qualities were not stored, and no clone one base away is much larger.

Inclusive of the bounding cysteine and phenylalanine, the CDR3 is 14 residues long. Solely the CDR3 DNA is kept, with 42 bases framed from the first base. The germline ends are 12 bases apart after V is trimmed by 2 bases and J by 1 base. Looking up the germline V gene (reference sequence) yields CDR1 GTSNPN and CDR2 SVGIG. The library relied on the immunoSEQ multiplex PCR assay. The table comes from immuneACCESS by way of TCRdb, which keeps in-frame sequences with V and J called. Part of the clones is missing from these tables; in studies checked, under half for an unresolved V gene and the rest for unknown reasons. This sample has around 21,000 clones in its table, and more than 85% of those were observed once. The ten top clones hold about 20% of the sample.

This sequence originates from a female donor in good health, enrolled as a control in a pregnancy study. This chain is built from TRBV30 and TRBJ2-7; D gene: possibly TRBD1, on 6 matching bases. Sequences were derived from CD8+ T cells from peripheral blood mononuclear cells, sampled after pregnancy. The CDR3 in this case is CAWSHKDRSYEQYF. The DNA sequence is as follows: TGTGCCTGGAGTCACAAAGACAGGTCCTACGAGCAGTACTTC.